This T cell receptor beta chain was observed in a study of PD-1 blockade in mismatch repair-deficient tumors. Study-level points and caveats: Tumor-resident clones, often absent from pretreatment blood, expanded after pembrolizumab and then contracted.

This clone was seen a few times. Its antigen is unidentified. PCR or immunohistochemistry showed mismatch repair deficiency in every enrolled patient. Sequencing used immunoSEQ multiplex PCR; TCRdb keeps in-frame clones, though not all of them. The sample lists under 85,000 clones; almost 80% were seen once. CDR3 length: 14 residues. The germline V gene has CDR1 LGHNT and CDR2 FRNRAP. V trimming: 5 bases; J trimming: 4 bases; junction bases outside the gene matches: 5. This sequence was found in an adult with mismatch repair-deficient cancer. This sample comprised peripheral blood, obtained 2 weeks after starting pembrolizumab. The chain couples TRBV12-5 to TRBJ2-7; 10 bases fit TRBD1. The CDR3 bases are TGTGCTAGTGGTGCGGGACAGGGGACTTACGAGCAGTACTTC. Translated: CASGAGQGTYEQYF.